This T cell receptor beta chain was captured by sequencing in a study of T cell clonotyping in hematopoietic cell transplantation (dated by TCRdb to 2020 to 2022). Background for the entire study: Recipient samples taken before transplant were collected after cytoreduction. A total of some 140 blood samples were gathered in the study from roughly 40 consecutive transplant recipients along with their related donors. Recruitment of patients was conducted between September 2015 and January 2017, and follow-up was continued until late 2020 or death. Overall results and qualifications from the work: Overlap with donor repertoires was found for only a small fraction of recipient repertoires, with over 95% found to appear de novo at the given depth. Sample size was limited, and cells were not sorted, so CD4 and CD8 repertoire contributions could not be separated. Broader TCR repertoire diversity after transplant was predicted by Inverse Simpson Index values from donors and from recipients before transplant. Recipient TCR diversity fell after transplant, with pathologically expanded clonotypes rising progressively from day 30 to day 180.

The time point label corresponds to: recipient sample about 28 days before transplant, after cytoreduction. Blood samples were obtained from recipients approximately 28 days before transplant and at days 30, 100 and 180 after transplant. Using Nuclei Lysis Solution, genomic DNA was extracted from unfractionated peripheral blood mononuclear cells that were either fresh or cryopreserved. CDR1 and CDR2, looked up from the germline V gene, are SNHLY and FYNNEI. From its cysteine to its phenylalanine, the CDR3 spans 17 amino acids. Only the CDR3 region is kept as DNA, spanning 51 bases read in frame from base 1. V loses 0 bases of germline sequence and J loses 0 bases, and the interval between the two ends is 12 bases. TCR beta CDR3 regions were amplified from genomic DNA with the immunoSEQ assay, a bias-controlled multiplex PCR using V- and J-specific primers. A proprietary barcode and Illumina adapter sequences were added to the CDR3 amplicons in a second PCR step. CDR3 libraries were sequenced on an Illumina MiSeq instrument. In the source study's methods: Export and quality control were performed with immunoSEQ Analyzer 3.0, and downstream analyses were performed with R Bioconductor and Immunarch. Repertoire metrics were calculated using only productive rearrangements within the normalized downsampled data set. In the normalized cohort, a clonotype counted as pathologically expanded if the clonotype was larger than 5 templates. The Inverse Simpson Index served as the measure of repertoire diversity. To capture all clonotypes, CMV-specificity analyses were performed on the non-normalized data set. The immuneACCESS repertoire file appears here via TCRdb, limited to in-frame rearrangements. These files lack a portion of the clones; in checked studies, under half of the deficit traces to unresolved V genes, and the cause of the others is not known. Clonal size and the V and J genes are those of that table, whereas D and trimming came from the DNA. Here the sample has about 45,000 clones; approximately 80% occur a single time. The top ten constitute roughly 5.5% of the sample.

As to this clone: Its target antigen remains unknown. Base qualities are missing; no much larger clone stands one base away.

The sequence came from a man between 60 and 75 years old with myelodysplastic syndrome. Some clones in this sample may be carry-over from other donors' samples. The V and J segments used are TRBV2 and TRBJ1-3; TRBD1 could be the D gene, as 6 bases match. This specimen was peripheral blood mononuclear cells, taken before stem cell transplant. Here is the DNA: TGTGCCAGCAGTGAAGCGCTTCGGGGGGCCTCTGGAAACACCATATATTTT. This yields the protein CASSEALRGASGNTIYF.